These T cell receptor beta chains were read from a single sample in a study of control samples from healthy donors and cancer patients. Produced via immunoSEQ multiplex PCR; TCRdb's table is partial and in-frame only. In the table there are roughly 80,000 clones, roughly nine tenths of which are singletons. Sequenced input: blood. The receptors here all came from a man aged 50 or older in good health. CDR3s include the opening cysteine and the closing phenylalanine or tryptophan. Each record gives: D gene, clone size, J gene, V gene, CDR3 DNA, CDR3 protein. D genes are given only for firm matches. Where a row states a size, it is once, few, many or the class of an expanded clone; other rows omit it.

>NA|NA|TRBJ2-5|TRBV4-1
TGCGCCAGCAGCCAAGATCCGGGGGCGCGGGAGACCCAGTACTTC
CASSQDPGARETQYF
>TRBD1|NA|TRBJ2-7|TRBV2
TGTGCCAGCACCCCCGGGGACAGACTATACGAGCAGTACTTC
CASTPGDRLYEQYF
>NA|NA|TRBJ2-1|TRBV7-7
TGTGCTAGCAGCAGGGACGCCGGCAGTGAGCAGTTCTTC
CASSRDAGSEQFF
>TRBD2|NA|TRBJ2-7|TRBV6-5
TGTGCCAGCAGCCTTTCAGGGAGGGGCTACGAGCAGTACTTC
CASSLSGRGYEQYF
>TRBD1|NA|TRBJ2-7|TRBV19
TGTGCCAGTAGTAGCGTCCAAGGGGGACAGGCTTTCTACGAGCAGTACTTC
CASSSVQGGQAFYEQYF
>NA|NA|TRBJ1-5|TRBV6-6
TGTGCCAGCAGTCGATCCGGGTACAATCAGCCCCAGCATTTT
CASSRSGYNQPQHF
>NA|once|TRBJ2-1|TRBV27
TGTGCCAGCAGTTTATGGCGGGGAGGTTCGCAGTTCTTC
CASSLWRGGSQFF
>NA|NA|TRBJ1-1|TRBV2
TGTGCCAGCACCCCGGGACCCTCGAACACTGAAGCTTTCTTT
CASTPGPSNTEAFF
>NA|NA|TRBJ1-1|TRBV20-1
TGCAGTGCTAGAGGGAGAACTGAAGCTTTCTTT
CSARGRTEAFF
>TRBD1|NA|TRBJ1-3|TRBV19
TGTGCCACCTCCGGGACAGGGCTTGGAAACACCATATATTTT
CATSGTGLGNTIYF
>TRBD2|NA|TRBJ2-3|TRBV29-1
TGCAGCGTCCTACGAGGGGCGGGGGGCCTGACAGATACGCAGTATTTT
CSVLRGAGGLTDTQYF
>NA|NA|TRBJ1-1|TRBV6-2/TRBV6-3
TGTGCCAGCAGTCATGACAGCTACACTGAAGCTTTCTTT
CASSHDSYTEAFF
>TRBD2|NA|TRBJ2-2|TRBV19
TGTGCCAGTAGTCCGGGGGGGAGCCGTCGAGGGGAGCTGTTTTTT
CASSPGGSRRGELFF
>TRBD2|NA|TRBJ2-3|TRBV11-2
TGTGCCAGCAGCCCGACACGGGGGGCAGATACGCAGTATTTT
CASSPTRGADTQYF
>TRBD1|NA|TRBJ1-6|TRBV2
TGTGCCACCAGGGGACAGGGAGACGGTTCACCCCTCCACTTT
CATRGQGDGSPLHF
>NA|NA|TRBJ2-7|TRBV5-1
TGCGCCAGCAGCTTGGGGGGATCAACAGGGCTAGGAGAGCAGTACTTC
CASSLGGSTGLGEQYF
>TRBD2|once|TRBJ2-7|TRBV4-1
TGCGCCAGCAGTACCGGGACTAGCGGCTCCTACGAGCAGTACTTC
CASSTGTSGSYEQYF